Sequencing of this TCR beta chain was carried out in a study of patients and donors after allogeneic stem cell transplantation. Comment on this clonotype: The CDR3 does not close with the conserved phenylalanine or tryptophan, likely indicating a read error. Because the CDR3's place on the DNA is in doubt, the DNA is left out and the CDR3 is given as listed by TCRdb.

In TCRdb, the RT-PCR reads were re-called with MiXCR into one record per CDR3 protein. The data show roughly 230,000 distinct CDR3 sequences, about 14% seen once. The sequence came from a human donor who was either an allogeneic HSCT recipient or a stem cell or donor lymphocyte infusion donor (not recorded which). It is not recorded whose cells these are; they may come from a transplant donor. The material sequenced was blood, either unsorted or a sorted T cell fraction (not recorded which).

This CDR3 reads CSARDSGGRLHHVV. The chain joins TRBV20-1 to TRBJ2-3; the D call in the table, TRBD1, was not verified against the DNA. The CDR3 totals 14 residues, both ends included. Germline V lookup: CDR1 DFQATT, CDR2 SNEGSKA (reference sequence).